The entry that follows covers one T cell receptor beta chain sequence. This clonotype was detected only a few times. Its target antigen remains unknown. Within one base of it there is no much larger clone, and no base qualities were kept. The CDR3 goes from the cysteine to the phenylalanine over 15 residues. Only the CDR3 DNA is retained, 45 bases long and in frame from the first base. Looking up the germline V gene (reference sequence) yields CDR1 DFQATT and CDR2 SNEGSKA. Trimming removed 3 bases from V and 6 bases from J; the gene matches leave 7 bases unexplained. This record belongs to a study of naive and memory T cell subsets (dated by TCRdb to the late 2010s). At the level of the whole study: Sorted naive and memory T cell subsets from peripheral blood were analyzed in the study using a UMI-based, open-source pipeline for TCR alpha and beta sequencing. IgG serology results and the functional CMV T cell responses were in complete agreement. RNA was DNase-treated and reverse transcribed with TCR constant-region primers, mostly using SuperScript III. What the study reported, not specific to this receptor: Clonotypes were defined as single alpha or beta chain sequences, not paired alpha/beta receptors. In both CD4 and CD8 cells, going from naive through CM, EM and EMRA, the Gini index went up while Shannon and inverse Simpson diversity went down. Once error correction was done, more than 95% of naive TCR sequences showed up just once, which made the naive abundance distributions much steeper than those of the memory subsets. RNA-based TCR counts may be affected by expression changes linked to T cell activation and differentiation. Naive repertoires, especially CD8, contained a few larger clonotypes, possibly memory cells re-expressing CD45RA. The repertoire findings for the naive and memory subsets could not be validated, as no ground truth was available. A power law was followed by TCR abundance, with an exponent that differed between naive and memory subsets but was consistent across the three individuals.

Library preparation employed UMI-ligation and nested PCR. An equimolar mix of two oligonucleotides covering both TRBC1 and TRBC2 was used as the beta constant-region primer. A single-stranded oligonucleotide containing the SP2 primer and a 12-nucleotide UMI was joined to the 3' end of the cDNA by T4 RNA ligase 1. Four rounds of PCR were used to amplify ligated cDNA, with nested alpha and beta constant-region primers being used together with the SP2 primer. The ligation reaction was kept at 16 degrees C for 20-24 hours. PCR2 was usually performed as a SYBR Green qPCR and halted at a preset threshold so that over-amplification would not occur. All purifications after the first were performed with Agencourt AMPure XP magnetic beads. Library quantification was done by Qubit, followed by a TapeStation check on which the main peak was expected at around 650 bp. Pooled libraries were sequenced on an Illumina MiSeq with v2 2x251 paired-end kits, typically giving 1-2 million reads per sample. Each sample was pooled at about 4 nM, and about 4.5-7.5% PhiX was included to help cluster recognition. As for the authors' bioinformatics: Decombinator assigned V and J genes to Demultiplexor-processed FASTQ reads by tag matching, allowing a single base-pair mismatch. UMIs were used by Collapsinator to correct both sequencing errors and frequency errors arising from PCR heterogeneity. TCRs were translated and CDR3s were extracted from the conserved cysteine to the FGXG phenylalanine by CDR3Translator, with non-productive sequences being flagged. Gini, Shannon entropy and inverse Simpson indices were calculated on repertoires subsampled to equal numbers of UMI-defined TCRs. Power-law fits to clonotype abundance distributions were performed by maximum likelihood within the linear range. Similar UMI counts, unique TCR numbers and clonal distributions were obtained with the pipeline and with MIGEC on one naive CD8 sample. One analysis removed from the naive repertoire any naive TCRs that were also present in any memory subset from the same donor. A set of 6,000 to 8,000 CMV-associated CDR3 sequences, compiled from VDJdb and a published dataset, was used to search the repertoires. TCRdb cleaned the public reads at Q25 with fastp, built clones with MiXCR and kept in-frame beta chains. Rows with a matching CDR3 protein are joined into one entry that keeps the most common DNA and genes. These V and J calls are TCRdb output, not the study's own analysis. The sample has 150,000 or so distinct CDR3 sequences on record, approximately 17% of them singletons. The ten largest clones represent 0.14% of the sample.

Separate amplification of TCR alpha and beta chain libraries was performed from the second PCR step onward. Donor CMV status was determined by IFNgamma production from CD4+ T cells after overnight stimulation of fresh PBMCs with CMV viral lysate. Using Miltenyi beads, CD4 T cells were first positively selected, and CD8 T cells were then positively selected from the CD4-negative fraction. Cells stained for CD3, CD4, CD8, CD45RA, CD27 and a live/dead dye were sorted on a BD Aria II into four subsets by CD45RA and CD27. A few healthy volunteers provided blood, and the blood of each volunteer was split into CD4 and CD8 T cells and then into four differentiation subsets. About 120 ml of peripheral blood was taken from each donor, and PBMC were separated by density-gradient centrifugation on Ficoll-Paque PLUS. Sorted cells were lysed in RLT buffer, after which RNA was extracted using a Qiagen RNeasy kit and stored at -80 degrees C.

This sequence originates from a human donor in good health. Sample: naive CD4+ T cells from blood. What the cell subset or site label conveys for this sample: naive T cells, CD45RA high CD27+. The receptor chain draws on TRBV20-1 and TRBJ2-3; TRBD2 agrees with 12 junctional bases. The DNA sequence is given as TGCAGTGCTAGCTTGACTAGCGGGAGTAGGGATACGCAGTATTTT. It codes for CSASLTSGSRDTQYF.